This entry is about one T cell receptor beta chain. This clone was recorded many times. Its target antigen remains unknown. It has no much larger one-base neighbor in the sample; base qualities were not kept. The data were obtained in a study of metastatic and nonmetastatic thyroid tumors (dated by TCRdb to the early 2020s). Study-wide context: Repertoires from peripheral blood and from tumor or nodule tissue samples of malignant and benign thyroid patients were compared. General conclusions and limits of the study: In both blood and tumor samples, TCR beta diversity was reported to be significantly higher in malignant tumors than in benign nodules.

No patient had received any treatment before thyroid surgery. Using T-cell receptor beta sequencing, the researchers looked back retrospectively at clinical samples from patients, gathered between about 2011 and 2019. To prepare the library, PCR was applied. TCRdb records Illumina HiSeq 4000 as the sequencer. High-throughput sequencing was used to profile the CDR3 region of the TCR beta-chain in every patient. As for how the authors treated the data: A classifier to discriminate distant-metastatic papillary thyroid cancer patients was built from CDR3 differences across clinicopathological groups. To measure repertoire diversity the researchers used the Shannon index, while the Morisita-Horn index served to gauge how similar the tumor and blood repertoires were. TCRdb reran the public reads through fastp at Q25 and MiXCR, keeping productive beta chains. TCRdb's processing, not the authors', yielded these V and J calls. Recorded for this sample are some 38,000 clones; roughly 19% of them occurred a single time. 15% to 20% of the sample is held by the ten biggest clonotypes.

The cysteine opens and the phenylalanine closes a CDR3 of 15 amino acids. Left in the record is the CDR3 DNA by itself, 45 bases read in frame from the first base. The germline V gene specifies SGHRS as CDR1 and YFSETQ as CDR2. The V and J ends are trimmed by 0 bases and 5 bases, leaving 14 bases between them. The chain joins TRBV5-1 to TRBJ2-5; no D segment can be confidently identified. What was sequenced was blood. The TCR was taken from a female donor with papillary thyroid cancer or a benign thyroid nodule (not recorded which). Some clones in this sample may be carry-over from other donors' samples. The encoded CDR3 is CASSLEALGGETQYF. The nucleotide sequence is TGCGCCAGCAGCTTGGAAGCCCTTGGTGGGGAGACCCAGTACTTC.